The following is a TCR beta chain sequence with its context. Its cognate antigen is unknown. This CDR3 region has 14 residues. Looked up from germline, CDR1 is DFQATT and CDR2 is SNEGSKA (reference sequence). TCRdb reanalyzed the 5' RACE reads, giving one entry per CDR3 protein sequence and no DNA. The sample totals more than 400,000 distinct CDR3 sequences; its top ten clones hold approximately 7%. This entry is derived from a study of T cells expressing NK-cell markers. About the study: Of eight sequenced donors, seven were HCMV-seropositive and one HCMV-seronegative. General study findings and limits: Dominant NKG2C+ clonotypes made up 1.0-7.0% of CD8+ T cells in a handful of donors.

The sample comprised blood T cells: a sorted CD56 or NKG2C T cell subset, CD4+ or CD8+ T cells, or bulk PBMC T cells (not recorded which). V is TRBV20-1 and J is TRBJ2-5; TCRdb indicates TRBD1, and absent DNA this call remains unverified. The sequence came from a woman between 18 and 70 years old in good health. The chain's CDR3 is CSARGDRDGETQYF.